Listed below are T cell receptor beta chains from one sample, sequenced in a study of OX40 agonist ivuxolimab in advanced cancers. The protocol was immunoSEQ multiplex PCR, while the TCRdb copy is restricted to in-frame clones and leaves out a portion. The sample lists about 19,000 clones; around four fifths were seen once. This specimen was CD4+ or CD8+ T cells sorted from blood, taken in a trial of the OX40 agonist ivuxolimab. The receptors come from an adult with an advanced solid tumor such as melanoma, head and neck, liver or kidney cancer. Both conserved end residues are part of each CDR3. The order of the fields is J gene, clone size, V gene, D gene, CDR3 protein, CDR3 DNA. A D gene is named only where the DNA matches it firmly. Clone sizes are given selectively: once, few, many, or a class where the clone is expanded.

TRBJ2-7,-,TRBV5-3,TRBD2,CARSFASGWYF,TGTGCCAGAAGCTTTGCTAGCGGTTGGTACTTC
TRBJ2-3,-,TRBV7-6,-,CASSLAAADTQYF,TGTGCCAGCAGCTTAGCAGCGGCGGATACGCAGTATTTT
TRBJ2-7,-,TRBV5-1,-,CASSSAVGTSFYEQYF,TGCGCCAGCAGCTCGGCTGTCGGGACCTCCTTTTACGAGCAGTACTTC
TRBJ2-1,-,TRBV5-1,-,CASSPRQFSSYNEQFF,TGCGCCAGCAGCCCTCGACAGTTCAGCTCCTACAATGAGCAGTTCTTC
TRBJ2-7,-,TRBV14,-,CASSQGRDIPYEQYF,TGTGCCAGCAGCCAAGGACGGGACATTCCCTACGAGCAGTACTTC
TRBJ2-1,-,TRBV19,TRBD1,CATAGTGDLNEQFF,TGTGCCACCGCCGGGACAGGGGATTTAAATGAGCAGTTCTTC
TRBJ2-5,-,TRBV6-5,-,CASRRQGRDAQYF,TGTGCCAGCCGACGGCAGGGGAGAGACGCCCAGTACTTC
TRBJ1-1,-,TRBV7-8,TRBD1,CASSRQPGQGLNTEAFF,TGTGCCAGCAGCCGCCAGCCGGGACAGGGCTTGAACACTGAAGCTTTCTTT
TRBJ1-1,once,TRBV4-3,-,CASSQEVGRSPEAFF,TGCGCCAGCAGCCAAGAGGTGGGCAGATCCCCTGAAGCTTTCTTT
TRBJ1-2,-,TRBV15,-,CATSRGGRDRGAKGYTF,TGTGCCACCAGCAGGGGGGGCCGGGACCGAGGAGCGAAAGGCTACACCTTC
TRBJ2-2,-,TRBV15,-,CATSTRLQGQRTGELFF,TGTGCCACCAGCACAAGACTTCAGGGCCAGCGCACCGGGGAGCTGTTTTTT
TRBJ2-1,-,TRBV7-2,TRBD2,CASSLGLAGGEQFF,TGTGCCAGCAGCTTAGGACTAGCGGGAGGTGAGCAGTTCTTC
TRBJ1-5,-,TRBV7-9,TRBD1,CASSATGVVQPQHF,TGTGCCAGCAGCGCCACAGGGGTGGTGCAGCCCCAGCATTTT
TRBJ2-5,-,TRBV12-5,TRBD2,CASGTPGLAEKGETQYF,TGTGCTAGTGGAACTCCGGGACTAGCGGAAAAGGGGGAGACCCAGTACTTC
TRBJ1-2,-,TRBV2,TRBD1,CASSGVTGQGNGYTF,TGTGCCAGCAGTGGTGTAACGGGACAGGGGAATGGCTACACCTTC
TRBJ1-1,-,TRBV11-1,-,CASSPRIREQATEAFF,TGTGCCAGCAGCCCGCGAATCCGGGAGCAGGCCACTGAAGCTTTCTTT
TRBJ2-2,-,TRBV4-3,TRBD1,CASREDRGLVGELFF,TGCGCCAGCAGGGAGGACAGGGGCTTGGTCGGGGAGCTGTTTTTT
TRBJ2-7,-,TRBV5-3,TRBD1,CASPATNRGIYEQYF,TGTGCCAGCCCGGCAACGAACAGGGGAATTTACGAGCAGTACTTC
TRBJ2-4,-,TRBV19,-,CASSNRQLLAKNIQYF,TGTGCCAGTAGTAACCGACAGCTCCTAGCCAAAAACATTCAGTACTTC
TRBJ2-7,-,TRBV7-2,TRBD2,CASGAGGLTYEQYF,TGTGCCAGCGGAGCGGGAGGCCTCACCTACGAGCAGTACTTC
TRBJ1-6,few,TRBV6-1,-,CASREGTLHRLHF,TGTGCCAGCAGGGAGGGCACCCTCCACCGCCTCCACTTT
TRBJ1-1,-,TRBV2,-,CASSSGRHNTEAFF,TGTGCCAGCAGTTCGGGCAGGCACAACACTGAAGCTTTCTTT
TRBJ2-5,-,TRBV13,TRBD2,CASSRGPAGGWLGQYF,TGTGCCAGCAGCCGAGGGCCGGCGGGGGGCTGGTTGGGCCAGTACTTC
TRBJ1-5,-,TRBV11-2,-,CASSLDRVRQPQHF,TGTGCCAGCAGCTTAGATCGGGTGAGGCAGCCCCAGCATTTT
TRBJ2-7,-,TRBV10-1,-,CASSVTGTREQYF,TGCGCCAGCAGTGTCACCGGGACGCGCGAGCAGTACTTC
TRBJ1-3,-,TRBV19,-,CASTETAVSGNTIYF,TGTGCCTCCACGGAGACTGCCGTCTCTGGAAACACCATATATTTT
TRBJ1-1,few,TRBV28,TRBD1,CASSPGTAFTEAFF,TGTGCCAGCAGCCCCGGGACAGCGTTCACTGAAGCTTTCTTT
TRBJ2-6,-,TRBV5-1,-,CASTRDTRSGANVLTF,TGCGCCAGCACCAGGGACACCCGCTCTGGGGCCAACGTCCTGACTTTC
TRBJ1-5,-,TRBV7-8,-,CASSRPDQPQHF,TGTGCCAGCAGCCGTCCCGATCAGCCCCAGCATTTT
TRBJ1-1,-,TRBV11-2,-,CASNSMRAEAFF,TGTGCCAGCAATTCTATGCGGGCTGAAGCTTTCTTT
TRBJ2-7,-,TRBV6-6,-,CASSYSTPGISYEQYF,TGTGCCAGCAGTTACTCGACCCCAGGGATTTCCTACGAGCAGTACTTC
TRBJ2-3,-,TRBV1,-,CTSSHQPGLAGGWSTDTQYF,TGCACCAGCAGCCACCAACCGGGACTAGCGGGAGGGTGGAGCACAGATACGCAGTATTTT
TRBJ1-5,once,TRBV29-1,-,CSAGDPGGNQPQHF,TGCAGCGCCGGGGACCCTGGGGGCAATCAGCCCCAGCATTTT